This T cell receptor beta chain stems from a study of shared clonotypes between healthy human individuals. On this clone: The antigen is undetermined.

Clones were sequenced by immunoSEQ multiplex PCR, and TCRdb holds only the in-frame ones, with some missing. The sample has around 2.1 million clones; under 97% are singletons. Overall study findings and caveats: The rarefaction results pointed to incomplete sorted-subset sequencing despite large depth.

Germline values: CDR1 MDHEN, CDR2 SYDVKM. With 7 bases removed from V and 10 bases from J, the gap between germline ends came to 11 bases. The CDR3 has 12 amino acids. The chain couples TRBV28 to TRBJ1-6; no clear D. Sequenced: naive CD4+ T cells sorted from blood. Subset specified: CD45RA+ positively selected. This clonotype was obtained from a man between 18 and 29 years old in good health. CDR3 region: CASTWGRSPLHF. The CDR3 bases are TGTGCCAGCACTTGGGGTCGATCACCCCTCCACTTT.